These 3 T cell receptor beta chains were all obtained from the same sample, sequenced in a study of breast tumors, draining lymph nodes, adjacent tissues. Samples came from axillary lymph nodes draining the breast cancer. Via MiXCR, TCRdb re-called the multiplex PCR reads, giving one row per CDR3 protein. The profile shows 200,000 to 250,000 distinct CDR3 sequences, under 40% of them singletons. Sequenced sample: axillary lymph node tissue. The receptor set was obtained from a female donor with breast cancer. Some clones in this sample may be carry-over from other donors' samples.

A note on this clonotype: A read error may be the cause here, since a much bigger clone is one base away. The conserved phenylalanine or tryptophan is not found at the CDR3 terminus, so this likely reflects a read error. The CDR3 DNA is TGCAGTGCTACCATTTTGACAGGGGCCTATGGCTACACCCTC. It encodes CSATILTGAYGYTL. V and J are TRBV20-1 and TRBJ1-2; 8 positions agree with TRBD1. The CDR3 totals 14 residues. J was trimmed by 4 bases and V by 4 bases; bases with no gene match: 8. CDR1 and CDR2 (germline): DFQATT, SNEGSKA (reference sequence).

There are many counts of this clonotype. The chain uses TRBV20-1 and TRBJ1-3; D is possibly TRBD1 (5 bases). The V and J ends lost 3 bases and 2 bases respectively, with 11 bases between them. Looked up from germline, CDR1 is DFQATT and CDR2 is SNEGSKA (reference sequence). This CDR3 spans 14 amino acids. In DNA form, the CDR3 reads TGCAGTGCTAGGCGTCAGGGAGCTGGAAACACCATATATTTT. This sequence encodes CSARRQGAGNTIYF.

V is TRBV12-3 or TRBV12-4 and J is TRBJ1-5; 11 bases are a match to TRBD1. The CDR3 has 17 amino acids. The V gene end was trimmed by 3 bases and the J gene end by 7 bases; junction bases not matched to a gene: 11. DNA of the CDR3: TGTGCCAGCAGTTTCAGGAGGAGTGGGACAGGGGGGCAGCCCCAGCATTTT. It yields the protein CASSFRRSGTGGQPQHF.